Below, 22 T cell receptor beta chains from the same sample are listed, as sequenced in a study of cytomegalovirus exposure and HLA in healthy donors. Amplification used 60 Vbeta primers and 13 Jbeta primers. Repertoires were generated with immunoSEQ multiplex PCR, while TCRdb's copy carries only in-frame clones and drops some. The sample carries some 84,000 clones, roughly 78% recorded once. The sample was PBMCs. These TCRs come from a male donor in good health and CMV-seropositive.

The V call is TRBV5-6, the J call TRBJ1-2; D gene uncertain. The CDR3 totals 14 residues. V was cut by 2 bases and J by 1 base, with 9 bases left in between. Germline CDR1 reads SGHDT; CDR2 reads YYEEEE. The CDR3 DNA is TGTGCCAGCAGCTTAGGACGGGATAACTATGGCTACACCTTC. Its translation: CASSLGRDNYGYTF.

In its sample, this clone was seen once. J is TRBJ2-5 and V is TRBV6-5, with D perhaps matching TRBD2 (6 bases). The CDR3 length is 13 residues. V was cut by 7 bases and J by 3 bases, with 12 bases left in between. CDR1 and CDR2 (germline): MNHEY, SVGAGI. The CDR3 DNA reads TGTGCCAGCACCACGGGCGGGAAAGAGACCCAGTACTTC. It codes for CASTTGGKETQYF.

The chain employs TRBV7-8 and TRBJ2-5, with D unresolved. CDR3 length equals 13 residues. V lost 1 base and J 3 bases, leaving 6 bases between the germline ends. Germline values: CDR1 SGHVS, CDR2 FQNEAQ. The CDR3 is CASSLELKETQYF. In nucleotides, the CDR3 is TGTGCCAGCAGCTTAGAACTGAAAGAGACCCAGTACTTC.

This clone was counted at least ten times. The chain recombines TRBV4-3 with TRBJ2-1; weak D call: TRBD1 (5 bases). Germline V gene data show CDR1 as LGHNA and CDR2 as YSLEER. CDR3 length: 12 amino acids. Trimming took 4 bases from V and 12 from J, leaving 13 bases between them. The CDR3 loop reads CASSRAQGSQFF. CDR3 sequence (DNA): TGCGCCAGCAGCCGCGCTCAGGGTTCGCAGTTCTTC.

The V gene is TRBV29-1, the J gene TRBJ2-1; 12 bases map to TRBD2. Unmatched junction bases numbered 19, after V lost 7 bases and J lost 9 bases. The CDR3 loop spans 17 amino acids. CDR1 and CDR2 from the germline V gene are SQVTM and ANQGSEA. The CDR3 DNA is TGCAGCGCCAAAGGGACGGCGACTAGCGGGAGAATCGGTGAGCAGTTCTTC. Protein product: CSAKGTATSGRIGEQFF.

The chain employs TRBV19 and TRBJ2-7; TRBD1 aligns across 9 bases. The CDR3 sequence is 15 residues long. Per germline, CDR1 LNHDA and CDR2 SQIVND (reference sequence). The J segment lost 4 bases and the V segment lost 3 bases, leaving 7 bases of the junction unmatched. The CDR3 loop reads CASSMPGQGTYEQYF. CDR3 in DNA: TGTGCCAGTAGTATGCCGGGACAGGGAACTTACGAGCAGTACTTC.

The V call is TRBV28, the J call TRBJ1-5; D unclear. Germline CDR1 and CDR2: MDHEN and SYDVKM. This CDR3 contains 14 residues. Trimming cost V 6 bases and J 2 bases, with 11 bases left between them. Here the CDR3 DNA reads TGTGCCAGCAGCCTCCAGAGGCGCAATCAGCCCCAGCATTTT. It specifies CASSLQRRNQPQHF.

The chain is built from TRBV27 and TRBJ2-7, with D possibly TRBD1 on 5 matching bases. Trimming removed 11 bases from V and 5 bases from J, with 13 bases in between. The CDR3 sequence is 11 residues long. CDR1 and CDR2 (germline): MNHEY, SMNVEV (reference sequence). This CDR3 reads CAGLRGNEQYF. The CDR3 coding sequence is TGTGCCGGATTAAGGGGAAACGAGCAGTACTTC.

Concerning this clone: At one end the junction does not follow the germline gene, possibly because of a read error. The V and J genes are TRBV4-1 and TRBJ2-3; maybe TRBD2 (6 bases). CDR1 is MGHRA and CDR2 is YSYEKL in the germline V gene. This CDR3 spans 15 amino acids. CDR3 residues: CASSKDGIAVDTQYF. DNA for the CDR3: TGCGCCAGCAGCAAAGATGGGATAGCGGTCGATACGCAGTATTTT.

The chain recombines TRBV5-4 with TRBJ1-1; 10 nucleotides agree with TRBD1. V trimming: 4 bases; J trimming: 7 bases; junction bases outside the gene matches: 7. Germline CDR1 is SGHNT and CDR2 is YYREEE (reference sequence). The CDR3 is made up of 14 amino acids. The CDR3 region has the DNA TGTGCCAGCAGCCCCGGGACAGGGGCTAATGAAGCTTTCTTT. Its translation is CASSPGTGANEAFF.

The chain employs TRBV13 and TRBJ2-7; 8 nucleotides agree with TRBD2. CDR1 PRHDT and CDR2 FYEKMQ come from the germline V gene (reference sequence). This CDR3 comprises 14 residues. Trimming cost V 6 bases and J 2 bases; bases outside gene matches: 6. The CDR3 DNA follows: TGTGCCAGCAGGCGGGCGGGGGGAACCTACGAGCAGTACTTC. Protein sequence: CASRRAGGTYEQYF.

This chain links TRBV29-1 with TRBJ2-1; TRBD2 matches at 8 bases. Germline V lookup: CDR1 SQVTM, CDR2 ANQGSEA. The CDR3 is 15 amino acids. The V gene end was trimmed by 3 bases and the J gene end by 9 bases; junction bases not matched to a gene: 13. The CDR3 bases are TGCAGCGTTGATCCTAGCGCTAAGGCGGGGGGTGAGCAGTTCTTC. Protein product: CSVDPSAKAGGEQFF.

The chain couples TRBV5-1 to TRBJ2-3; 11 bases line up with TRBD2. Germline CDR1 is SGHRS and CDR2 is YFSETQ. The CDR3 is 17 amino acids. V was clipped by 7 bases and J by 3 bases; unmatched bases: 13. DNA for the CDR3: TGCGCCAGCGGCGAACTAGCGGGAGCCAAAGGAACAGATACGCAGTATTTT. This sequence encodes CASGELAGAKGTDTQYF.

The chain carries TRBV7-9 and TRBJ2-7; 11 bases agree with TRBD2. V shed 1 base and J 1 base; nucleotides not matched to a gene: 3. Germline-derived CDR1 and CDR2 are SEHNR and FQNEAQ (reference sequence). The CDR3 length is 16 residues. The CDR3 DNA sequence: TGTGCCAGCAGCTTAGAACTAGCGGGAGTTTCCTACGAGCAGTACTTC. Its protein is CASSLELAGVSYEQYF.

The genes are TRBV6-5 and TRBJ2-1; maybe TRBD2 (6 bases). CDR1 and CDR2 from the germline V gene are MNHEY and SVGAGI. The CDR3 runs 16 residues. The V end lost 6 bases, the J end lost 0 bases, and 15 bases lay between the germline ends. In nucleotides, the CDR3 is TGTGCCAGCAGCTACCTAGCGCCCCTCTCCTACAATGAGCAGTTCTTC. Protein product: CASSYLAPLSYNEQFF.

The chain carries TRBV29-1 and TRBJ1-1; possibly TRBD1 for D (6 bases). V lost 6 bases, J lost 5 bases, and 19 bases lay in between. This CDR3 has 14 residues. Germline assignment: CDR1 SQVTM and CDR2 ANQGSEA. CDR3 protein: CSVEREQGITEAFF. In DNA, the CDR3 is TGCAGCGTCGAACGAGAACAGGGAATAACTGAAGCTTTCTTT.

V and J are TRBV4-1 and TRBJ2-7, with D perhaps matching TRBD2 (5 bases). The CDR3 extends over 15 amino acids. Trimming pared 1 base from V and 2 bases from J, leaving 12 bases between. Germline CDR1 reads MGHRA; CDR2 reads YSYEKL. The CDR3, as DNA: TGCGCCAGCAGCCAAGTAGCGTTGACCCCCTACGAGCAGTACTTC. This codes for CASSQVALTPYEQYF.

Turning to this clone: One end of the junction does not line up with germline, which may come from a read error. The chain uses TRBV6-5 and TRBJ2-7; tentative D call: TRBD2 (5 bases). This CDR3 is built from 11 residues. Germline V lookup: CDR1 MNHEY, CDR2 SVGAGI. In DNA, the CDR3 is TGTGCCCGCAGTTACCGCGGGGAGCAGTACTTC. It specifies CARSYRGEQYF.

This chain joins TRBV5-1 and TRBJ1-4; no clear D. CDR3 length: 15 residues. The V end lost 4 bases, the J end lost 3 bases, and 13 bases lay between the germline ends. Germline values: CDR1 SGHRS, CDR2 YFSETQ. CDR3 nucleotide sequence: TGCGCCAGCAGCCTGGCGGGAGTTTCTAATGAAAAACTGTTTTTT. Its protein product is CASSLAGVSNEKLFF.

The chain combines TRBV7-9 with TRBJ2-1; weak D call: TRBD2 (5 bases). Germline V CDR1 and CDR2: SEHNR, FQNEAQ (reference sequence). This CDR3 contains 13 residues. Trimming pared 7 bases from V and 8 bases from J, leaving 15 bases between. CDR3 residues: CASTGTSFDEQFF. CDR3 in DNA: TGTGCCAGCACGGGTACTAGTTTCGATGAGCAGTTCTTC.

V is TRBV5-4 and J is TRBJ2-7, with 9 nucleotides matching TRBD2. The V and J ends lost 7 bases and 6 bases, in that order; junction bases with no gene match: 8. The germline CDR1 and CDR2 sequences are SGHNT and YYREEE (reference sequence). The CDR3 has 13 residues. This CDR3 is CASSFGTSPEQYF. The CDR3, as DNA: TGTGCCAGCTCCTTTGGGACTAGCCCCGAGCAGTACTTC.

The J gene is TRBJ2-3, the V gene TRBV5-4, with TRBD1 identical over 7 bases. This CDR3 is built from 17 residues. The germline V gene encodes CDR1 SGHNT and CDR2 YYREEE (reference sequence). The J segment lost 2 bases and the V segment lost 2 bases, leaving 11 bases of the junction unmatched. The CDR3 DNA sequence: TGTGCCAGCAGCTTCACAGGGGCGGTCGGGAACACAGATACGCAGTATTTT. Its protein product is CASSFTGAVGNTDTQYF.